Shown below are 26 T cell receptor beta chains from a single sample sequenced in a study of PD-1 blockade in classical Hodgkin lymphoma. Relapse was seen in all patients after autologous stem cell transplantation, and brentuximab vedotin exposure was variable. The data were produced by immunoSEQ multiplex PCR, yet TCRdb's version contains in-frame clones alone and is incomplete. The table lists roughly 100,000 clones, around nine tenths of them singletons, with 5% to 7.5% in the top ten. Sequenced here: peripheral blood mononuclear cells (PBMCs), sampled before the second cycle of nivolumab. The receptors were gathered from a human donor with classical Hodgkin lymphoma.

The rearrangement links TRBV29-1 to TRBJ1-1; D not certain. Germline CDR1 reads SQVTM; CDR2 reads ANQGSEA. The CDR3 has 12 residues. Trimming removed 6 bases from V and 0 bases from J, with 8 bases in between. DNA of the CDR3: TGCAGCGTGCGATACTTGAACACTGAAGCTTTCTTT. This encodes CSVRYLNTEAFF.

The chain recombines TRBV4-3 with TRBJ2-7, with D unclear. V lost 1 base and J lost 3, with 10 bases in between. The V gene's germline CDR1 is LGHNA and CDR2 YSLEER. This CDR3 region has 14 residues. In nucleotides, the CDR3 is TGCGCCAGCAGCCAAGTCTCACATGACTACGAGCAGTACTTC. Its protein product is CASSQVSHDYEQYF.

This chain uses TRBV6-4 with TRBJ2-3, with D possibly TRBD2 on 6 matching bases. The CDR3 spans 13 residues. Per the germline V gene, CDR1 is MRHNA and CDR2 is SNTAGT. Trimming took 5 bases from V and 6 from J, leaving 12 bases between them. This CDR3 reads CASSWDSSDTQYF. The CDR3 coding sequence is TGTGCCAGCAGTTGGGACTCCTCGGATACGCAGTATTTT.

The chain is built from TRBV30 and TRBJ2-3; weak D call: TRBD2 (5 bases). The ends were cut back, 2 bases at V and 6 bases at J, with 12 bases in the middle. Germline CDR1 and CDR2: GTSNPN and SVGIG (reference sequence). This CDR3 region has 13 residues. The CDR3 is CAWSHEGRDTQYF. CDR3 nucleotide sequence: TGTGCCTGGAGTCACGAGGGAAGGGATACGCAGTATTTT.

The chain joins TRBV6-1 to TRBJ1-2; a possible D gene is TRBD1 (5 bases). This CDR3 is built from 20 residues. V was cut by 3 bases and J by 4 bases, with 30 bases left in between. Germline lookup yields CDR1 MNHNS and CDR2 SASEGT. CDR3 bases: TGTGCCAGCAGTGAGTGGTACTTGGTCTCGGGGGGAAGAGACCTCTATGGCTACACCTTC. It is translated as CASSEWYLVSGGRDLYGYTF.

CDR3 protein: CASSIGNQPQHF. The CDR3 DNA reads TGTGCCAGTAGTATTGGCAATCAGCCCCAGCATTTT. The chain combines TRBV19 with TRBJ1-5; D unresolved. Germline lookup yields CDR1 LNHDA and CDR2 SQIVND (reference sequence). The CDR3 is made up of 12 amino acids. Trimming pared 3 bases from V and 2 bases from J, leaving 2 bases between.

V and J are TRBV7-6 and TRBJ2-7; 12 bases match TRBD2. The CDR3 contains 15 residues. The germline V gene has CDR1 SGHVS and CDR2 FNYEAQ. Trimming took 3 bases from V and 6 from J; bases not matched to a gene: 6. In DNA form, the CDR3 reads TGTGCCAGCAGCTTCACTAGCGGGGGGTGGTCCGAGCAGTACTTC. It specifies CASSFTSGGWSEQYF.

The chain combines TRBV4-1 with TRBJ2-1; TRBD2 might be the D (5 bases). Germline values: CDR1 MGHRA, CDR2 YSYEKL. V dropped 0 bases and J dropped 1 base, with 10 bases sitting between them. CDR3 length equals 16 residues. The chain's CDR3 is CASSQDSRGSYNEQFF. The CDR3 DNA follows: TGCGCCAGCAGCCAAGATAGCCGGGGTTCCTACAATGAGCAGTTCTTC.

The genes are TRBV15 and TRBJ1-4, with D possibly being TRBD1 (5 bases). There are 15 residues in the CDR3. Trimming cost V 5 bases and J 0 bases, with 10 bases left between them. Germline V gene lookup returns CDR1 LNHNV and CDR2 YYDKDF (reference sequence). The CDR3 DNA is TGTGCCACCAGCTGGGACGGAGCAACTAATGAAAAACTGTTTTTT. Protein: CATSWDGATNEKLFF. Filled out from reference TRBV15 and TRBJ1-4, the complete variable domain reads DAMVIQNPRYQVTQFGKPVTLSCSQTLNHNVMYWYQQKSSQAPKLLFHYYDKDFNNEADTPDNFQSRRPNTSFCFLDIRSPGLGDTAMYLCATSWDGATNEKLFFGSGTQLSVL.

The chain joins TRBV2 to TRBJ2-7; no firm D call. Trimming cost V 7 bases and J 9 bases, with 19 bases left between them. The CDR3 length is 13 residues. Germline CDR1 reads SNHLY; CDR2 reads FYNNEI. Here the CDR3 reads CASIESPQLGQYF. The CDR3, as DNA: TGTGCCAGCATCGAGAGCCCCCAACTTGGGCAGTACTTC.

This chain uses TRBV2 with TRBJ2-3; D is ambiguous. From germline, CDR1 is SNHLY and CDR2 FYNNEI. The length of the CDR3 is 11 residues. The germline V and J ends were trimmed by 5 bases and 2 bases, with 2 bases remaining between them. In nucleotides, the CDR3 is TGTGCCAGCAGTTTCACAGATACGCAGTATTTT. Residues: CASSFTDTQYF.

The chain couples TRBV9 to TRBJ1-4; perhaps TRBD1 as D (5 bases). The germline gives CDR1 SGDLS, CDR2 YYNGEE. Trimming removed 0 bases from V and 0 bases from J, with 9 bases in between. The CDR3 loop spans 16 amino acids. The CDR3 DNA reads as TGTGCCAGCAGCGTAGAAGGGGAAGCAACTAATGAAAAACTGTTTTTT. Protein product: CASSVEGEATNEKLFF.

The chain links TRBV29-1 to TRBJ2-1; D possibly corresponds to TRBD2 (6 bases). The germline gives CDR1 SQVTM, CDR2 ANQGSEA. This CDR3 is built from 17 residues. Trimming left V 4 bases short and J 1 base short, with 20 bases between. The CDR3 loop is CSVGGQGGLRSYNEQFF. The CDR3, as DNA: TGCAGCGTTGGCGGCCAGGGAGGATTACGGTCCTACAATGAGCAGTTCTTC.

The rearrangement uses TRBV6-5 and TRBJ2-7; the match to TRBD1 covers 9 bases. Germline trimming cut 4 bases from V and 6 bases from J; bases unmatched to any gene: 7. Per germline, CDR1 MNHEY and CDR2 SVGAGI. This CDR3 comprises 14 residues. CDR3 sequence reads: CASSSGQGISEQYF. CDR3 nucleotides: TGTGCCAGCAGTTCGGGACAGGGCATTAGCGAGCAGTACTTC.

As regards this clone: The identical CDR3 is also encoded by other nucleotide sequences in the sample. V usage is TRBV25-1 and J usage is TRBJ2-1; D remains unclear. Trimming stripped 4 bases from V and 4 bases from J, with 2 bases between. Germline V gives CDR1 MGHDK, CDR2 SYGVNS. The CDR3 totals 11 residues. CDR3 bases: TGTGCCAGCAGTGGATACAATGAGCAGTTCTTC. Translation: CASSGYNEQFF.

CDR3 DNA sequence: TGTGCCAGCAGCCCGCTACGCGGGGGGGCCAAAATTATCTCCTACGAGCAGTACTTC. Translation gives CASSPLRGGAKIISYEQYF. The V call is TRBV7-2, the J call TRBJ2-7; the match to TRBD2 covers 9 bases. V dropped 5 bases and J dropped 0; count of bases not matched to a gene: 17. The CDR3 runs 19 residues. Germline assignment: CDR1 SGHTA and CDR2 FQGNSA.

The chain joins TRBV23-1 to TRBJ2-7; the D gene is possibly TRBD2 (6 bases). TRBV23-1 is assigned to the ORF class and has an uncertain function. The CDR3 has 13 residues. V lost 2 bases, J lost 3 bases, and 8 bases lay in between. The chain's CDR3 is CASSQGGNYEQYF. In DNA, the CDR3 is TGCGCCAGCAGTCAAGGGGGGAACTACGAGCAGTACTTC.

The gene calls are TRBV27 and TRBJ2-1, with D perhaps given as TRBD1 or TRBD2 (6 bases each). The CDR3 runs to 14 residues. The V gene lost 3 bases and the J gene lost 9 bases, with 15 bases spanning the gap. Germline CDR1 MNHEY, CDR2 SMNVEV (reference sequence). This chain's CDR3 is CASSFGAGGPEQFF. CDR3 DNA: TGTGCCAGCAGTTTCGGCGCTGGGGGGCCTGAGCAGTTCTTC.

The V and J genes are TRBV9 and TRBJ2-7; possible D gene TRBD1, 6 bases. V lost 0 bases to trimming and J lost 6 bases, with 10 bases between them. The CDR3 sequence is 13 residues long. Germline assignment: CDR1 SGDLS and CDR2 YYNGEE. CDR3 amino acids: CASSVEDSSEQYF. CDR3 coding DNA: TGTGCCAGCAGCGTAGAGGACAGCTCCGAGCAGTACTTC.

The rearrangement uses TRBV11-3 and TRBJ2-1, with D unclear. CDR3 length: 13 amino acids. V was clipped by 0 bases and J by 4 bases, with 4 bases between them. CDR1 is SGHNT and CDR2 is YENEEA in the germline V gene. The CDR3 region is CASSLEAYNEQFF. In DNA, the CDR3 is TGTGCCAGCAGCTTAGAGGCATACAATGAGCAGTTCTTC.

The chain joins TRBV6-1 to TRBJ2-2; the D is unclear. This CDR3 region has 14 residues. Trimming took 6 bases from V and 1 from J, leaving 9 bases between them. Germline CDR1 and CDR2: MNHNS and SASEGT. Written as DNA, the CDR3 is TGTGCCAGCAGGGAGACAATGAACACCGGGGAGCTGTTTTTT. Encoded protein: CASRETMNTGELFF.

The rearrangement links TRBV5-6 to TRBJ2-7, with a possible D match to TRBD2 (7 bases). V lost 4 bases and J lost 3, with 11 bases in between. The CDR3 is made up of 13 amino acids. Germline V gene data show CDR1 as SGHDT and CDR2 as YYEEEE. CDR3 coding DNA: TGTGCCAGCAGCGGGGGGGCTTTCTACGAGCAGTACTTC. Its translation: CASSGGAFYEQYF.

V usage is TRBV5-1 and J usage is TRBJ2-2, with TRBD1 matching 10 bases. This CDR3 region has 17 residues. J gave up 2 bases and V 0 bases, and 4 bases lay outside the gene matches. Germline V CDR1 and CDR2: SGHRS, YFSETQ. CDR3 bases: TGCGCCAGCAGCTTGGGGACAGGGGGTCGTAACACCGGGGAGCTGTTTTTT. Protein sequence: CASSLGTGGRNTGELFF. The entire variable domain, with the rest obtained from reference TRBV5-1 and TRBJ2-2, is as follows: KAGVTQTPRYLIKTRGQQVTLSCSPISGHRSVSWYQQTPGQGLQFLFEYFSETQRNKGNFPGRFSGRQFSNSRSEMNVSTLELGDSALYLCASSLGTGGRNTGELFFGEGSRLTVL.

The V call is TRBV7-9, the J call TRBJ2-7, with TRBD2 identical over 8 bases. CDR1 and CDR2 (germline): SEHNR, FQNEAQ (reference sequence). The CDR3 spans 18 residues. V lost 4 bases and J lost 0; bases outside the gene matches: 14. Written as DNA, the CDR3 is TGTGCCAGCAGCTCCTTTGGCCAGCGGGGGTTGAGCTCCTACGAGCAGTACTTC. Its translation is CASSSFGQRGLSSYEQYF. The whole variable domain, remainder taken from reference TRBV7-9 and TRBJ2-7, is DTGVSQNPRHKITKRGQNVTFRCDPISEHNRLYWYRQTLGQGPEFLTYFQNEAQLEKSRLLSDRFSAERPKGSFSTLEIQRTEQGDSAMYLCASSSFGQRGLSSYEQYFGPGTRLTVT.

The CDR3 reads CASSTGDNEQYF. CDR3 in DNA: TGTGCCAGCTCCACAGGGGACAACGAGCAGTACTTC. The V gene is TRBV18, the J gene TRBJ2-7; 7 nucleotides match TRBD1. The CDR3 covers 12 residues. CDR1 is KGHSH, CDR2 LQKENI, per germline. The V and J ends lost 6 bases and 5 bases, in that order; junction bases with no gene match: 4.

The rearrangement joins TRBV4-3 to TRBJ2-1; 9 bases fit TRBD2. Germline CDR1 reads LGHNA; CDR2 reads YSLEER. The CDR3 extends over 19 amino acids. Trimming took 0 bases from V and 1 from J; bases not matched to a gene: 10. CDR3 sequence: CASSQEASGGRRSYNEQFF. DNA for the CDR3: TGCGCCAGCAGCCAAGAGGCCAGCGGGGGGCGGCGTTCCTACAATGAGCAGTTCTTC.